This TCR delta chain was recorded in a study of γδ T cells in repeated Plasmodium falciparum infection. Study in general: Sampling occurred at baseline, pre-infection for selected infections, and 21 days post-infection. Malian samples came from no-transmission periods or across acute febrile malaria episodes.

Sequencing covered both gamma and delta TCR chains per sample. TCRdb redid clone calling on the multiplex PCR reads using CATT. The sample shows roughly 93,000 delta-chain clones, over 1.3% of them seen only once. Bulk repertoires came from Vgamma9/Vdelta2+ or Vdelta2-negative gammadelta T cells flow-sorted from PBMC. V lost 3 bases and J lost 3; bases outside the gene matches: 10. Looked up from germline, CDR1 is GEAIGNYY and CDR2 is EKD. CDR3 size: 17 residues. Study-wide results and caveats: Vdelta2-negative gammadelta repertoires, largely Vdelta1+, seemingly showed infection-driven waves of new clonal selection.

This clone was picked up many times. The target antigen is unknown. TCRdb's listed protein matches a much larger clone and diverges from this DNA's translation at residue 5, likely through a read error; the protein shown comes from the DNA. This receptor was identified in a pool of human donors (malaria-infected and uninfected, not separated). The rearrangement links TRDV2 to TRDJ1, with 12 bases fitting TRDD3. TCRdb lists no J gene, so it was determined here by aligning the DNA to germline. Material: gamma-delta T cells from blood. CDR3 nucleotides: TGTGCCTGTGACGCCGGCTACTGGGGGATACAACCCGATAAACTCATCTTT. It yields the protein CACDAGYWGIQPDKLIF.